One sample yielded the 30 T cell receptor beta chains listed below, sequenced in a study of blood T cells in healthy people across ages. For the second PCR, which ran for roughly 7 to 11 cycles, a sample-barcoded 5' primer and a J-beta primer mix were used. Via MiXCR, TCRdb re-called the 5' RACE reads, giving one row per CDR3 protein. The sample lists 780,000 or so distinct CDR3 sequences; about 25% were seen once. These data were also reused for a study on T cells of mothers and their children.

Sequencing used blood. The receptors here all came from a boy under 18 in good health.

The chain couples TRBV29-1 to TRBJ1-1; TRBD1 is a possible D gene (5 bases). The CDR3 totals 16 residues. Trimming cost V 3 bases and J 5 bases, with 22 bases left between them. Germline V gene data show CDR1 as SQVTM and CDR2 as ANQGSEA. This chain's CDR3 is CSVDFRITLGGTEAFF. The CDR3, as DNA: TGCAGCGTTGATTTCCGTATCACCCTTGGGGGGACTGAAGCTTTCTTT.

This chain connects TRBV2 to TRBJ1-5, with TRBD1 matching over 7 bases. J lost 3 bases, V lost 7 bases, and 6 bases had no gene match. CDR1 and CDR2 (germline): SNHLY, FYNNEI. CDR3 length equals 14 residues. CDR3 protein: CASKGQANNQPQHF. Written as DNA, the CDR3 is TGTGCCAGCAAAGGACAGGCGAACAATCAGCCCCAGCATTTT.

The V and J genes are TRBV10-3 and TRBJ2-5; no clear D gene. CDR1 is ENHRY, CDR2 SYGVKD, per germline. V dropped 11 bases and J dropped 1 base, with 8 bases sitting between them. This CDR3 contains 11 residues. CDR3 region: CAAGAQETQYF. The CDR3 bases are TGTGCCGCAGGCGCCCAAGAGACCCAGTACTTC.

A few counts support this clonotype. This chain joins TRBV27 and TRBJ1-2; D call uncertain. CDR1 MNHEY and CDR2 SMNVEV come from the germline V gene (reference sequence). The CDR3 spans 17 residues. V was shortened by 5 bases and J by 0 bases, with 19 bases between the two germline ends. The CDR3 coding sequence is TGTGCCAGCAGTCCCACCTTGAAGGCAGTCCCTAACTATGGCTACACCTTC. It codes for CASSPTLKAVPNYGYTF.

The chain uses TRBV11-2 and TRBJ2-7; 14 nucleotides line up with TRBD2. Trimming cost V 5 bases and J 10 bases; bases outside gene matches: 10. This CDR3 has 15 residues. Looked up from germline, CDR1 is SGHAT and CDR2 is FQNNGV. The CDR3, as DNA: TGTGCCAGCAGCCCCGGGACTAGCGGGGGAACGGAACAGTACTTC. Translation: CASSPGTSGGTEQYF.

This chain joins TRBV4-3 and TRBJ1-5; no clear D gene. The germline gives CDR1 LGHNA, CDR2 YSLEER. V was pared by 1 base and J by 3 bases, with 13 bases between. The CDR3 consists of 16 residues. CDR3 bases: TGCGCCAGCAGCCAAGGGGCCGGCTGGCCCAATCAGCCCCAGCATTTT. Its translation: CASSQGAGWPNQPQHF.

The chain employs TRBV30 and TRBJ2-3; D ambiguous. With 2 bases removed from V and 0 bases from J, the gap between germline ends came to 3 bases. The CDR3 covers 12 residues. Germline loops: CDR1 GTSNPN, CDR2 SVGIG (reference sequence). The CDR3 coding sequence is TGTGCCTGGAGTTTTAGCACAGATACGCAGTATTTT. Amino acids: CAWSFSTDTQYF. The full variable domain, with the rest looked up from reference TRBV30 and TRBJ2-3, is SQTIHQWPATLVQPVGSPLSLECTVEGTSNPNLYWYRQAAGRGLQLLFYSVGIGQISSEVPQNLSASRPQDRQFILSSKKLLLSDSGFYLCAWSFSTDTQYFGPGTRLTVL.

CDR3: CSARNPGLAYLTDTQYF. CDR3 coding DNA: TGCAGTGCTAGGAACCCGGGACTAGCGTACCTCACAGATACGCAGTATTTT. This chain connects TRBV20-1 to TRBJ2-3; 10 bases line up with TRBD2. Trimming took 3 bases from V and 2 from J; bases not matched to a gene: 11. Germline V gene data show CDR1 as DFQATT and CDR2 as SNEGSKA (reference sequence). The CDR3 is 17 amino acids.

This clonotype was found many times. The chain is built from TRBV7-9 and TRBJ2-1, with 10 bases identical to TRBD1. The length of the CDR3 is 17 residues. Germline CDR1 SEHNR, CDR2 FQNEAQ (reference sequence). V dropped 5 bases and J dropped 8; count of bases not matched to a gene: 15. The chain's CDR3 is CASSPPPGTGVLDEQFF. CDR3 sequence (DNA): TGTGCCAGCAGCCCGCCCCCCGGGACAGGGGTGCTTGATGAGCAGTTCTTC.

The chain has TRBV27 and TRBJ2-5, with a tentative D call TRBD2 (6 bases). The length of the CDR3 is 13 residues. Germline lookup yields CDR1 MNHEY and CDR2 SMNVEV (reference sequence). The V gene lost 6 bases and the J gene lost 5 bases, with 13 bases spanning the gap. The CDR3: CASRSGRTETQYF. As DNA, the CDR3 is TGTGCCAGCAGGAGCGGGCGAACGGAGACCCAGTACTTC.

This clonotype was counted between two and nine times. V gene TRBV27 combines with J gene TRBJ2-5, with TRBD1 matching over 8 bases. The DNA matches TRBJ2-7 better at its end, which makes the J call doubtful. The CDR3 sequence is 15 residues long. In germline, CDR1 is MNHEY, CDR2 SMNVEV (reference sequence). CDR3 loop: CASSLKTGENYEQYF. The CDR3 nucleotides are TGTGCCAGCAGTTTAAAGACAGGGGAGAACTACGAGCAGTACTTC.

This clonotype turned up a few times. The chain uses TRBV4-3 and TRBJ1-5, with D tentatively TRBD1 (5 bases). Germline CDR1 reads LGHNA; CDR2 reads YSLEER. CDR3 length equals 16 residues. The V end lost 0 bases, the J end lost 0 bases, and 9 bases lay between the germline ends. The CDR3 DNA is TGCGCCAGCAGCCAAGATGGGGCAGGTAGCAATCAGCCCCAGCATTTT. It codes for CASSQDGAGSNQPQHF.

This sequence joins TRBV12-3 or TRBV12-4 and TRBJ2-4; D is possibly TRBD1 (6 bases). The CDR3 length is 14 residues. V lost 7 bases, J lost 7 bases, and 17 bases lay in between. CDR3 nucleotide sequence: TGTGCCAGCACCTATCTAGGGGGTGGGAACATTCAGTACTTC. It yields the protein CASTYLGGGNIQYF.

The chain joins TRBV28 to TRBJ2-5; 13 positions agree with TRBD2. The J call may not be correct, given that the DNA end is closer to TRBJ2-1. CDR3 length equals 19 residues. Germline V CDR1 and CDR2: MDHEN, SYDVKM. The CDR3 nucleotides are TGTGCCAGCAGCTACCCCGGGACTAGCGGGACCCCCTCCTACAATGAGCAGTTCTTC. It is translated as CASSYPGTSGTPSYNEQFF.

A few counts support this clonotype. CDR3 nucleotides: TGTGCCACCAGTGATTCGGGGACCAACAGGGGTGGGCAGTTCTTC. Translating it yields CATSDSGTNRGGQFF. J is TRBJ2-1 and V is TRBV24-1, with 7 bases lining up with TRBD1. Losses at the gene ends were 2 bases for V and 12 bases for J; bases not matched to a gene: 12. Germline CDR1 and CDR2: KGHDR and SFDVKD. This CDR3 comprises 15 residues.

This clonotype was detected a few times. The chain combines TRBV20-1 with TRBJ2-3; 9 bases fit TRBD2. The V and J ends lost 0 bases and 4 bases, in that order; junction bases with no gene match: 8. The CDR3 sequence is 16 residues long. Germline V lookup: CDR1 DFQATT, CDR2 SNEGSKA (reference sequence). DNA of the CDR3: TGCAGTGCTAGAGATATAGCGGGGGCGACCCCAGATACGCAGTATTTT. Translated: CSARDIAGATPDTQYF.

The chain recombines TRBV28 with TRBJ2-5; D might be TRBD2 (5 bases). The V gene lost 4 bases and the J gene lost 11 bases, with 20 bases spanning the gap. Germline CDR1 MDHEN, CDR2 SYDVKM. The CDR3 loop spans 14 amino acids. The CDR3 here is CASSSSRQAWEQYF. In DNA, the CDR3 is TGTGCCAGCAGTTCATCAAGACAAGCCTGGGAGCAGTACTTC.

In its sample, this clonotype was seen a few times. This chain connects TRBV15 to TRBJ2-6, with 9 bases matching TRBD1. The CDR3 length is 18 residues. With 0 bases clipped from V and 4 bases from J, the junction kept 7 bases outside the gene matches. CDR1 and CDR2 (germline): LNHNV, YYDKDF (reference sequence). DNA for the CDR3: TGTGCCACCAGCAGAGACCTAAGGACAGGGGCCGGGGCCAACGTCCTGACTTTC. Its translation is CATSRDLRTGAGANVLTF. Variable domain in full (rest from reference TRBV15 and TRBJ2-6): DAMVIQNPRYQVTQFGKPVTLSCSQTLNHNVMYWYQQKSSQAPKLLFHYYDKDFNNEADTPDNFQSRRPNTSFCFLDIRSPGLGDTAMYLCATSRDLRTGAGANVLTFGAGSRLTVL.

The J gene is TRBJ2-1, the V gene TRBV6-4; D tentatively reads TRBD1 or TRBD2 (5 bases each). V lost 6 bases and J lost 4, with 13 bases in between. The CDR3 has 14 amino acids. Germline V CDR1 and CDR2: MRHNA, SNTAGT. For the CDR3, the DNA is TGTGCCAGCAGACCGGGACCCGAGTACAATGAGCAGTTCTTC. Translated: CASRPGPEYNEQFF.

The chain carries TRBV7-2 and TRBJ2-1, with a possible D match to TRBD2 (6 bases). Trimming left V 5 bases short and J 4 bases short, with 24 bases between. The CDR3 totals 18 residues. Looked up from germline, CDR1 is SGHTA and CDR2 is FQGNSA. Here the CDR3 DNA reads TGTGCCAGCAGCCATCCGGACTATTCGCTAGTTGCTTACAATGAGCAGTTCTTC. It encodes CASSHPDYSLVAYNEQFF.

This clonotype was seen a few times. The V call is TRBV2, the J call TRBJ2-2; 12 nucleotides line up with TRBD2. Germline values: CDR1 SNHLY, CDR2 FYNNEI. The J segment lost 3 bases and the V segment lost 6 bases, leaving 5 bases of the junction unmatched. The CDR3 consists of 16 residues. CDR3 in amino acids: CASRGLAGLDTGELFF. The CDR3 DNA is TGTGCCAGCAGGGGACTAGCGGGCTTAGACACCGGGGAGCTGTTTTTT.

This clonotype occurred a few times. The rearrangement uses TRBV28 and TRBJ2-7, with 11 bases aligning to TRBD2. In germline, CDR1 is MDHEN, CDR2 SYDVKM. This CDR3 has 20 residues. The V gene end was trimmed by 1 base and the J gene end by 7 bases; junction bases not matched to a gene: 21. The CDR3, as DNA: TGTGCCAGCAGTTTATCCCCTTGGCTAGCGGGAGGTCCCCCCCGAGGGGAGCAGTACTTC. This translates into CASSLSPWLAGGPPRGEQYF.

This chain uses TRBV7-2 with TRBJ2-5; a weak D match, TRBD1 (6 bases). The germline V and J ends were trimmed by 6 bases and 4 bases, with 15 bases remaining between them. Germline V CDR1 and CDR2: SGHTA, FQGNSA. This CDR3 comprises 14 residues. CDR3 region: CASRVWGLGETQYF. The CDR3 DNA reads as TGTGCCAGCAGGGTTTGGGGGCTGGGAGAGACCCAGTACTTC. Together with reference TRBV7-2 and TRBJ2-5, the CDR3 gives the full variable domain: GAGVSQSPSNKVTEKGKDVELRCDPISGHTALYWYRQSLGQGLEFLIYFQGNSAPDKSGLPSDRFSAERTGGSVSTLTIQRTQQEDSAVYLCASRVWGLGETQYFGPGTRLLVL.

Notes on this clonotype: A read error may account for a junction end that differs from germline. This chain connects TRBV28 to TRBJ2-1, with 11 bases aligning to TRBD2. The CDR3 loop spans 19 amino acids. Germline CDR1 reads MDHEN; CDR2 reads SYDVKM. The CDR3 region is CASSFRGLAGGGSYNEQFF. Written as DNA, the CDR3 is TGCGCCAGCAGCTTCCGTGGGCTAGCGGGGGGCGGGTCCTACAATGAGCAGTTCTTC.

This chain uses TRBV4-1 with TRBJ1-1; D may be TRBD1 (6 bases). The germline gives CDR1 MGHRA, CDR2 YSYEKL. CDR3 length equals 15 residues. Trimming took 4 bases from V and 2 from J, leaving 14 bases between them. In DNA, the CDR3 is TGCGCCAGCAGCCTTTCGGACAGCACAAACACTGAAGCTTTCTTT. This translates into CASSLSDSTNTEAFF.

This clonotype was detected a few times. The chain links TRBV5-1 to TRBJ2-1; TRBD1 aligns across 11 bases. Trimming at V came to 4 bases and at J to 8 bases, leaving 5 bases not matched to a gene. Germline loops: CDR1 SGHRS, CDR2 YFSETQ. The CDR3 length is 14 residues. The CDR3 loop reads CASSRGQGVDEQFF. CDR3 nucleotides: TGCGCCAGCAGCAGGGGACAGGGGGTCGATGAGCAGTTCTTC.

This chain connects TRBV12-3 or TRBV12-4 to TRBJ2-5, with D perhaps being TRBD1 or TRBD2 (5 bases each). The CDR3 consists of 12 residues. The V end was cut by 3 bases, the J end by 7 bases, with 9 bases between. The CDR3 loop reads CASSFDGATQYF. CDR3 nucleotide sequence: TGTGCCAGCAGTTTTGACGGGGCGACCCAGTACTTC.

Ten or more counts support this clonotype. The V and J genes are TRBV5-6 and TRBJ2-7; D may be TRBD1 or TRBD2 (5 bases each). CDR1 and CDR2 (germline): SGHDT, YYEEEE. CDR3 length: 14 residues. The ends were cut back, 5 bases at V and 3 bases at J, with 15 bases in the middle. The CDR3: CASSFPGTDYEQYF. CDR3 nucleotide sequence: TGTGCCAGCAGTTTCCCCGGGACGGACTACGAGCAGTACTTC.

The table lists this clonotype with a few counts. One end of the junction varies from germline; a read error may be responsible. The rearrangement uses TRBV28 and TRBJ2-5; 9 bases match TRBD1. Germline CDR1 is MDHEN and CDR2 is SYDVKM. The CDR3 contains 13 residues. For the CDR3, the DNA is TGTGCCAGCAGACACAGGGGGCAAGGGACCCAGTACTTC. This gives the protein CASRHRGQGTQYF.

This clonotype was recorded a few times. The chain carries TRBV20-1 and TRBJ2-1; 7 bases match TRBD2. J was trimmed by 3 bases and V by 4 bases; bases with no gene match: 6. CDR1 DFQATT and CDR2 SNEGSKA come from the germline V gene (reference sequence). The CDR3 consists of 14 residues. CDR3 DNA: TGCAGTGCTAATAAGCGCGGGGGCTACAATGAGCAGTTCTTC. Translated, it gives CSANKRGGYNEQFF.